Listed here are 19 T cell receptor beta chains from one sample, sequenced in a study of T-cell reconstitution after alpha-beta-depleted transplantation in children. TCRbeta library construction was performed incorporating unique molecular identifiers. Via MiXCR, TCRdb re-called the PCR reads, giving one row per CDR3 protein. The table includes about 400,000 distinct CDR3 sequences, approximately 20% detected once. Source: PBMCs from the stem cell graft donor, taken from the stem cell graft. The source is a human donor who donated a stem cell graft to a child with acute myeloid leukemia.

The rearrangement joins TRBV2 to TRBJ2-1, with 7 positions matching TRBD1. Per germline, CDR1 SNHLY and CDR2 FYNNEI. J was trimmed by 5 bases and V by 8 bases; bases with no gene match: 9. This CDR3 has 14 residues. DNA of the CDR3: TGTGCCAGCCGGATAGGGACAGTTGACAATGAGCAGTTCTTC. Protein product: CASRIGTVDNEQFF.

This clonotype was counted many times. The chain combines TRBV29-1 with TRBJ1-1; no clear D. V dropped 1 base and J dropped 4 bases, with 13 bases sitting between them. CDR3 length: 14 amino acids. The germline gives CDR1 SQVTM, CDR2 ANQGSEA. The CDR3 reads CSVEGAGAGTEAFF. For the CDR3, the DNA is TGCAGCGTTGAAGGCGCAGGCGCGGGCACTGAAGCTTTCTTT. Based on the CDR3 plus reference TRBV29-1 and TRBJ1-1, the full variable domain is SAVISQKPSRDICQRGTSLTIQCQVDSQVTMMFWYRQQPGQSLTLIATANQGSEATYESGFVIDKFPISRPNLTFSTLTVSNMSPEDSSIYLCSVEGAGAGTEAFFGQGTRLTVV.

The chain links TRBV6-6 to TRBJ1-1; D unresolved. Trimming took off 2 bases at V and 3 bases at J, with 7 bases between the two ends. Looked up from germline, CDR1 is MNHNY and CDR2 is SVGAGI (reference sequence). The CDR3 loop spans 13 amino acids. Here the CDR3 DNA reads TGTGCCAGCAGTTACAGGCCCTACACTGAAGCTTTCTTT. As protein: CASSYRPYTEAFF.

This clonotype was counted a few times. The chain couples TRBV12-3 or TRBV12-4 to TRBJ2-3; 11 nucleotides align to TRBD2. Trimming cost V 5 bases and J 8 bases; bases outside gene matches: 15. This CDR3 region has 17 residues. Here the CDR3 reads CASSPRGLAGGGGTQYF. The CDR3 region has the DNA TGTGCCAGCAGTCCTAGAGGGCTAGCGGGAGGAGGGGGTACGCAGTATTTT.

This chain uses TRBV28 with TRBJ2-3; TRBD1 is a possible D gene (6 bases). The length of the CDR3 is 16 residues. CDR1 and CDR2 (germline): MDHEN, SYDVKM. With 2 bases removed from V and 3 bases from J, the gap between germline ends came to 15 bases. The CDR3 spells CASSLHPTQGTDTQYF. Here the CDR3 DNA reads TGTGCCAGCAGTTTACACCCGACTCAGGGGACAGATACGCAGTATTTT.

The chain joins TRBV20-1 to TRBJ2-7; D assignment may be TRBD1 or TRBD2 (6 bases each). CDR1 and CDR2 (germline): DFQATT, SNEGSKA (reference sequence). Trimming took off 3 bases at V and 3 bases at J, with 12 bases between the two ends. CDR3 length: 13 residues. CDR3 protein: CSARDRAGYEQYF. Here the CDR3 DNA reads TGCAGTGCTAGGGACAGAGCGGGCTACGAGCAGTACTTC.

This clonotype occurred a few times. The chain's CDR3 is CASSPPGETQYF. In DNA form, the CDR3 reads TGTGCCAGCAGCCCCCCTGGGGAGACCCAGTACTTC. The rearrangement uses TRBV12-3 or TRBV12-4 and TRBJ2-5; no reliable D call. The CDR3 loop spans 12 amino acids. The ends were cut back, 6 bases at V and 5 bases at J, with 10 bases in the middle.

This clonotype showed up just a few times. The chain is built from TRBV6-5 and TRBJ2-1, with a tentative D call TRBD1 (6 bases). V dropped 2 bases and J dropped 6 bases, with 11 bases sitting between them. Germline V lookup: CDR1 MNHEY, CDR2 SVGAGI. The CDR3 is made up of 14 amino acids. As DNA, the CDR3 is TGTGCCAGCAGTTACGGGACAAGGTCCAATGAGCAGTTCTTC. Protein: CASSYGTRSNEQFF.

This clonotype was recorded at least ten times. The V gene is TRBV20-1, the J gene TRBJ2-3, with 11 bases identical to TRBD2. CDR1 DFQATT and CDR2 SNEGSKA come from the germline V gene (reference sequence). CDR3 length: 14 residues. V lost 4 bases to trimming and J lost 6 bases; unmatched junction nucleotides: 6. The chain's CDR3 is CSAIGTSGSDTQYF. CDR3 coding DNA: TGCAGTGCTATCGGGACTAGCGGTTCCGATACGCAGTATTTT.

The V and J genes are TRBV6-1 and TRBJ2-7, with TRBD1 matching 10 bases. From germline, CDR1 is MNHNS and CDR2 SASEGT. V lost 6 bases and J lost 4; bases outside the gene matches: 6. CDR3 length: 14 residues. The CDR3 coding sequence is TGTGCCAGCAGCCGACGACAGGGGGCTTACGAGCAGTACTTC. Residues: CASSRRQGAYEQYF.

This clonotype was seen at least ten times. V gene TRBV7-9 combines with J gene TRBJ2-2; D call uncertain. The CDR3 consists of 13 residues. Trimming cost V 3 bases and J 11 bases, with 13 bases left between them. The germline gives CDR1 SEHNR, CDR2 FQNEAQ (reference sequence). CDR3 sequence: CASSLVGVLELFF. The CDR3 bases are TGTGCCAGCAGCTTGGTGGGCGTTCTAGAGCTGTTTTTT.

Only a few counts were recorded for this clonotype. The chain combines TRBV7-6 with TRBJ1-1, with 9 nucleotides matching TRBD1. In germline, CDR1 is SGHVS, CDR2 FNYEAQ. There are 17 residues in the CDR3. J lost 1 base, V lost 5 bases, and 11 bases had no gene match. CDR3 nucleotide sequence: TGTGCCAGCAGCAGGCCTAAGGACAGGGGCGGGAACACTGAAGCTTTCTTT. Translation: CASSRPKDRGGNTEAFF. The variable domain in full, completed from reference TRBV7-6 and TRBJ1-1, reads GAGVSQSPRYKVTKRGQDVALRCDPISGHVSLYWYRQALGQGPEFLTYFNYEAQQDKSGLPNDRFSAERPEGSISTLTIQRTEQRDSAMYRCASSRPKDRGGNTEAFFGQGTRLTVV.

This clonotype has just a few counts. The DNA of the CDR3 is TGCGCCAGCAGCGCGGGACTAGCGGGAGAGACCCAGTACTTC. Amino acid sequence: CASSAGLAGETQYF. This chain connects TRBV5-1 to TRBJ2-5, with TRBD2 matching 12 bases. Unmatched junction bases numbered 2, after V lost 4 bases and J lost 4 bases. The CDR3 has 14 amino acids. Germline V gene data show CDR1 as SGHRS and CDR2 as YFSETQ.

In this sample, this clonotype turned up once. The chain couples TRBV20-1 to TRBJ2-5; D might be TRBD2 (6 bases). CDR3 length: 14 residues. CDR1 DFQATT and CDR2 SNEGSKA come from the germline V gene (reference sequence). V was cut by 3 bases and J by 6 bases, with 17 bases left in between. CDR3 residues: CSAREPDYFKTQYF. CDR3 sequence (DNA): TGCAGTGCTAGGGAACCGGACTATTTTAAGACCCAGTACTTC.

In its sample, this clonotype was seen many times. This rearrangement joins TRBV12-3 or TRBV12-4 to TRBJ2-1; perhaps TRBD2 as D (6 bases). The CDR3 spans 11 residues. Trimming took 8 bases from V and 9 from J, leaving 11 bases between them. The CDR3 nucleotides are TGTGCCAGCGGGACTGAGGGTGAGCAGTTCTTC. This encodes CASGTEGEQFF.

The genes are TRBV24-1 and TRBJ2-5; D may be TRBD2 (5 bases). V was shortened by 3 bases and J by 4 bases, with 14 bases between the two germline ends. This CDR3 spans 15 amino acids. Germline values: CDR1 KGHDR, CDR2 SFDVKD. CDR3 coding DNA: TGTGCCACCAGTGATCCCCCCCTGAGCGGAGAGACCCAGTACTTC. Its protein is CATSDPPLSGETQYF.

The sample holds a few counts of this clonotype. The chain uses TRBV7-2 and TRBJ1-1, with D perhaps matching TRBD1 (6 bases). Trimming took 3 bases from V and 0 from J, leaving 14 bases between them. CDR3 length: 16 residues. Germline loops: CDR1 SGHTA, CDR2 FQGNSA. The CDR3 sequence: CASSFSGGAMNTEAFF. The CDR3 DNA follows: TGTGCCAGCAGCTTTTCCGGGGGCGCGATGAACACTGAAGCTTTCTTT.

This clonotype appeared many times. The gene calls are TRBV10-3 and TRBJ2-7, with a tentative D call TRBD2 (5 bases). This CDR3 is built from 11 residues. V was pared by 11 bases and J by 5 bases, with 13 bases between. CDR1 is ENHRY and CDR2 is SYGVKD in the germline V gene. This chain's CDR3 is CACGSAHEQYF. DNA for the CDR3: TGTGCCTGCGGGTCGGCACACGAGCAGTACTTC.

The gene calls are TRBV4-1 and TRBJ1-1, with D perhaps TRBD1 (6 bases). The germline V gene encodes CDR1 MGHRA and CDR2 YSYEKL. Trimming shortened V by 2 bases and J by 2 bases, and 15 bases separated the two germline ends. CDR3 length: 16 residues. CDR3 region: CASSQPYGQINTEAFF. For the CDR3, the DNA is TGCGCCAGCAGCCAACCTTATGGACAGATCAACACTGAAGCTTTCTTT.